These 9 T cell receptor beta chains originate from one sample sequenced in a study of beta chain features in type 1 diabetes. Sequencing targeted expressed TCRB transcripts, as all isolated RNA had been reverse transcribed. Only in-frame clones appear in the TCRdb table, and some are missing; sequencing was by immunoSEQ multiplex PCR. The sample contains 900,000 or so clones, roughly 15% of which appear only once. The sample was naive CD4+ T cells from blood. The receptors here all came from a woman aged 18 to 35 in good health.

The CDR3 DNA reads as TGTGCCAGCAGTGTTTTAGGGCTTGCGGGGAGCTCCTACAATGAGCAGTTCTTC. This codes for CASSVLGLAGSSYNEQFF. The chain uses TRBV6-1 and TRBJ2-1; possibly TRBD2 for D (6 bases). V was pared by 4 bases and J by 0 bases, with 19 bases between. The CDR3 is 18 amino acids. Germline-derived CDR1 and CDR2 are MNHNS and SASEGT.

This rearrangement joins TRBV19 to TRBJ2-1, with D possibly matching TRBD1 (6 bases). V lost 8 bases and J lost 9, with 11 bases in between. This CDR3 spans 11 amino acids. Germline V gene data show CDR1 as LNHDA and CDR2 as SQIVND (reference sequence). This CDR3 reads CASQQGSEQFF. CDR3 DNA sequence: TGTGCCAGTCAACAGGGATCTGAGCAGTTCTTC. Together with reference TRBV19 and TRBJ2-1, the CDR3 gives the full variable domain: DGGITQSPKYLFRKEGQNVTLSCEQNLNHDAMYWYRQDPGQGLRLIYYSQIVNDFQKGDIAEGYSVSREKKESFPLTVTSAQKNPTAFYLCASQQGSEQFFGPGTRLTVL.

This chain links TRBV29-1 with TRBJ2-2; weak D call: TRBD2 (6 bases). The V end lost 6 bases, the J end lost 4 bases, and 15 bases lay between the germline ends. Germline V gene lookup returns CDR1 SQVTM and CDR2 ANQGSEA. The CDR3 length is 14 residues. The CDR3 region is CSVRTNDLTGELFF. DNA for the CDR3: TGCAGCGTAAGGACTAACGACCTCACCGGGGAGCTGTTTTTT.

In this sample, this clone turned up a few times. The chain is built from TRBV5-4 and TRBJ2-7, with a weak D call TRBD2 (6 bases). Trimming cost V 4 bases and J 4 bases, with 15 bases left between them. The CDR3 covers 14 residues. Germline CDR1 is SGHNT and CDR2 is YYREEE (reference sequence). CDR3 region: CASSLRDLPYEQYF. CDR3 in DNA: TGTGCCAGCAGCCTTAGGGACTTACCGTACGAGCAGTACTTC.

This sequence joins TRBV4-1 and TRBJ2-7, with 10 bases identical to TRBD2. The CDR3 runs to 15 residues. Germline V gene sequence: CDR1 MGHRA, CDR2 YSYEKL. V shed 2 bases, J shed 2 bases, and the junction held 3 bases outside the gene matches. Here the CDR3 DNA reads TGCGCCAGCAGCCAACTAGCGGGAGACCCCTACGAGCAGTACTTC. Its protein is CASSQLAGDPYEQYF.

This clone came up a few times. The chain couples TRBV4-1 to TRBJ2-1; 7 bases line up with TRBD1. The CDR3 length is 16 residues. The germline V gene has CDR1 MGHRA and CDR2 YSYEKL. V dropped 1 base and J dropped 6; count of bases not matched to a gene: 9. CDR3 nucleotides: TGCGCCAGCAGCCAAGTCCCCAGGGGGTACGGCAATGAGCAGTTCTTC. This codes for CASSQVPRGYGNEQFF.

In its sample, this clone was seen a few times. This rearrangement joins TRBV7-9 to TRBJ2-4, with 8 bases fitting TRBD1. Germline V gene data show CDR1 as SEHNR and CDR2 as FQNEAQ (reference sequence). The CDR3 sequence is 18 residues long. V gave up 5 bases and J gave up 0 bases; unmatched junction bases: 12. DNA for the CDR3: TGTGCCAGCAGCGCGAGGACAGGGAGGAGGCTAGCCAAAAACATTCAGTACTTC. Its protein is CASSARTGRRLAKNIQYF.

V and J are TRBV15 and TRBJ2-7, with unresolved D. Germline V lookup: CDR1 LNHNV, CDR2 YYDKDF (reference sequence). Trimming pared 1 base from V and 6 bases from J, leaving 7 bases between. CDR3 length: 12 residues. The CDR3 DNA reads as TGTGCCACCAGCAGAGGAATAGGCGAGCAGTACTTC. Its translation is CATSRGIGEQYF.

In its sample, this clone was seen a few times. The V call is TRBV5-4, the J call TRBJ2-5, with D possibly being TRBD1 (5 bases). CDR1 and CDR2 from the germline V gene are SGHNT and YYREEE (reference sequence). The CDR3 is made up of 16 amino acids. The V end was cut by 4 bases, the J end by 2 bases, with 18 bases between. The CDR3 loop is CASSPTPSAGQETQYF. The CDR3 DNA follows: TGTGCCAGCAGCCCTACGCCCTCAGCAGGGCAAGAGACCCAGTACTTC. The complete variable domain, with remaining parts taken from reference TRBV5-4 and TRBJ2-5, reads ETGVTQSPTHLIKTRGQQVTLRCSSQSGHNTVSWYQQALGQGPQFIFQYYREEENGRGNFPPRFSGLQFPNYSSELNVNALELDDSALYLCASSPTPSAGQETQYFGPGTRLLVL.